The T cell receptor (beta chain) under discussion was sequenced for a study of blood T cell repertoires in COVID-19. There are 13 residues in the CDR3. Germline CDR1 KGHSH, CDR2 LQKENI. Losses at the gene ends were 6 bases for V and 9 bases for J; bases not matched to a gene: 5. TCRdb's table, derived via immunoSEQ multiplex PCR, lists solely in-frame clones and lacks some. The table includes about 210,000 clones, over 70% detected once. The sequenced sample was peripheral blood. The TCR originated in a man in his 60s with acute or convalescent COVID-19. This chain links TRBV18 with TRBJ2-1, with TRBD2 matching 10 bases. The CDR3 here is CASSPTSGLEQFF. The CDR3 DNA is TGTGCCAGCTCGCCGACTAGCGGGCTTGAGCAGTTCTTC.